These 31 T cell receptor beta chains were all obtained from the same sample, sequenced in a study of T cell responses to AZD1222 COVID-19 vaccine. Using immunoSEQ multiplex PCR, the repertoire was profiled, and TCRdb retains in-frame clones only, with some absent. The sample carries 50,000 to 65,000 clones, about 86% recorded once. This specimen consisted of peripheral blood, obtained 28 days after the second AZD1222 dose. The receptors stem from an adult who received the AZD1222 COVID-19 vaccine.

The chain is built from TRBV30 and TRBJ1-3; D is undetermined. Looked up from germline, CDR1 is GTSNPN and CDR2 is SVGIG (reference sequence). The CDR3 has 16 amino acids. Trimming left V 2 bases short and J 2 bases short, with 16 bases between. The CDR3 here is CAWSNEREFTGNTIYF. The CDR3 DNA follows: TGTGCCTGGAGTAATGAGAGGGAATTCACTGGAAACACCATATATTTT.

This clone was seen more than once but under ten times. In nucleotides, the CDR3 is TGCAGTGCTAGTTTGGTGACAGGGGGGTCACCCCTCCACTTT. It codes for CSASLVTGGSPLHF. The chain couples TRBV20-1 to TRBJ1-6; 9 positions agree with TRBD1. V lost 3 bases to trimming and J lost 10 bases; unmatched junction nucleotides: 7. CDR1 is DFQATT and CDR2 is SNEGSKA in the germline V gene (reference sequence). The CDR3 spans 14 residues.

The chain joins TRBV20-1 to TRBJ2-7; the D is unclear. CDR3 size: 11 residues. Germline CDR1 is DFQATT and CDR2 is SNEGSKA (reference sequence). V lost 6 bases to trimming and J lost 7 bases, with 13 bases between them. This CDR3 is CSAKRSEEQYF. Written as DNA, the CDR3 is TGCAGTGCGAAGAGGTCGGAGGAGCAGTACTTC.

The genes are TRBV6-5 and TRBJ2-7; D not certain. Germline V gene sequence: CDR1 MNHEY, CDR2 SVGAGI. CDR3 size: 13 residues. The V and J ends lost 2 bases and 3 bases respectively, with 8 bases between them. The DNA of the CDR3 is TGTGCCAGCAGTTACGATAGGCTCTACGAGCAGTACTTC. Amino acid sequence: CASSYDRLYEQYF.

The chain combines TRBV5-4 with TRBJ1-1; D is unclear. V dropped 0 bases and J dropped 3 bases, with 9 bases sitting between them. CDR1 SGHNT and CDR2 YYREEE come from the germline V gene (reference sequence). The CDR3 totals 14 residues. In nucleotides, the CDR3 is TGTGCCAGCAGCTTGGTACCCCTAGACACTGAAGCTTTCTTT. Protein: CASSLVPLDTEAFF.

The chain uses TRBV11-3 and TRBJ2-7; tentative D call: TRBD1 (7 bases). The CDR3 extends over 15 amino acids. Germline values: CDR1 SGHNT, CDR2 YENEEA. Trimming removed 5 bases from V and 3 bases from J, with 17 bases in between. CDR3 DNA sequence: TGTGCCAGCAGCCAGGGGGACTTCCTCGGCTACGAGCAGTACTTC. It is translated as CASSQGDFLGYEQYF.

This clone was observed a single time. The chain links TRBV6-9 to TRBJ1-2; D is unresolved. This CDR3 is 15 amino acids long. Between the trimmed V and J ends, which lost 4 bases and 2 bases, there was a span of 14 bases. The V gene's germline CDR1 is MNHGY and CDR2 SVAAGI. CDR3 sequence (DNA): TGTGCCAGCAGTTTCCCGGATACTTTGAACTATGGCTACACCTTC. This codes for CASSFPDTLNYGYTF.

The chain joins TRBV19 to TRBJ1-1; TRBD1 matches 8 bases. The V and J ends lost 3 bases and 3 bases, in that order; junction bases with no gene match: 3. Germline V gene sequence: CDR1 LNHDA, CDR2 SQIVND (reference sequence). The CDR3 sequence is 14 residues long. The CDR3 is CASSITGGDTEAFF. As DNA, the CDR3 is TGTGCCAGTAGTATTACAGGGGGAGACACTGAAGCTTTCTTT.

This clone came up a few times. This rearrangement joins TRBV28 to TRBJ2-5; D could derive from TRBD1 or TRBD2 (5 bases each). V was trimmed by 2 bases and J by 2 bases, leaving 9 bases between them. The CDR3 covers 14 residues. Per the germline V gene, CDR1 is MDHEN and CDR2 is SYDVKM. CDR3 amino acids: CASSLDWGQETQYF. In DNA form, the CDR3 reads TGTGCCAGCAGTTTAGATTGGGGGCAAGAGACCCAGTACTTC.

This chain links TRBV7-8 with TRBJ1-1; no clear D gene. Germline CDR1 reads SGHVS; CDR2 reads FQNEAQ. The CDR3 extends over 11 amino acids. The germline V and J ends were trimmed by 5 bases and 7 bases, with 8 bases remaining between them. DNA for the CDR3: TGTGCCAGCAGCAGCCGCTTTGAAGCTTTCTTT. Translation gives CASSSRFEAFF.

CDR3 nucleotide sequence: TGTGCCAGCAGTCCGGATTCAGGGAGCAATCAGCCCCAGCATTTT. Translating it yields CASSPDSGSNQPQHF. The chain combines TRBV27 with TRBJ1-5; tentative D call: TRBD1 (5 bases). V was shortened by 5 bases and J by 1 base, with 12 bases between the two germline ends. The germline V gene has CDR1 MNHEY and CDR2 SMNVEV (reference sequence). This CDR3 comprises 15 residues.

V and J are TRBV6-5 and TRBJ1-3; weak D call: TRBD1 (6 bases). CDR1 is MNHEY and CDR2 is SVGAGI in the germline V gene. V shed 7 bases and J shed 4 bases, with 14 bases lying between them. CDR3 size: 14 residues. This chain's CDR3 is CASITRGSGNTIYF. The CDR3 DNA follows: TGTGCCAGCATCACCAGGGGTTCGGGAAACACCATATATTTT.

The CDR3 DNA sequence: TGTGCCACCAGCAGAGATCTAAGGGATTACGAGCAGTACTTC. This gives the protein CATSRDLRDYEQYF. This chain joins TRBV15 and TRBJ2-7; D is unresolved. Trimming shortened V by 0 bases and J by 4 bases, and 10 bases separated the two germline ends. Germline lookup yields CDR1 LNHNV and CDR2 YYDKDF (reference sequence). There are 14 residues in the CDR3.

The V and J genes are TRBV24-1 and TRBJ2-5; D not resolved. V was trimmed by 9 bases and J by 5 bases, leaving 15 bases between them. The CDR3 has 13 amino acids. Germline V gene data show CDR1 as KGHDR and CDR2 as SFDVKD. The chain's CDR3 is CATRATESETQYF. The CDR3 coding sequence is TGTGCCACCCGTGCGACGGAGTCGGAGACCCAGTACTTC.

The CDR3 spells CASSLAGLDTQYF. The DNA of the CDR3 is TGTGCCAGCTCACTGGCAGGTCTAGATACGCAGTATTTT. The chain carries TRBV18 and TRBJ2-3; D is unclear. Trimming took 4 bases from V and 5 from J, leaving 10 bases between them. Germline V CDR1 and CDR2: KGHSH, LQKENI. The CDR3 loop spans 13 amino acids.

The chain has TRBV4-2 and TRBJ1-2; D is ambiguous. The CDR3 totals 15 residues. V was shortened by 0 bases and J by 3 bases, with 11 bases between the two germline ends. Germline V gene sequence: CDR1 LGHNA, CDR2 YNFKEQ. CDR3 sequence (DNA): TGTGCCAGCAGCCAAGATGAAGGCAGAGACTATGGCTACACCTTC. This sequence encodes CASSQDEGRDYGYTF.

The chain couples TRBV15 to TRBJ1-1, with 9 positions matching TRBD1. Germline V gene data show CDR1 as LNHNV and CDR2 as YYDKDF (reference sequence). The length of the CDR3 is 14 residues. The V segment lost 5 bases and the J segment 0 bases; nucleotides outside the gene matches: 1. CDR3: CATSRDRVNTEAFF. The CDR3, as DNA: TGTGCCACCAGCCGGGACAGGGTGAACACTGAAGCTTTCTTT.

V is TRBV28 and J is TRBJ1-2; 9 bases are a match to TRBD1. The V and J ends lost 5 bases and 4 bases, in that order; junction bases with no gene match: 8. Germline CDR1 and CDR2: MDHEN and SYDVKM. The CDR3 is 15 amino acids. DNA of the CDR3: TGTGCCAGCAGTCGGCCACAGGGGGCGGCCTATGGCTACACCTTC. Protein product: CASSRPQGAAYGYTF.

V is TRBV2 and J is TRBJ2-3; 9 bases are a match to TRBD2. V was pared by 8 bases and J by 6 bases, with 6 bases of the junction left unmatched. Germline CDR1 reads SNHLY; CDR2 reads FYNNEI. The CDR3 runs to 13 residues. CDR3 sequence: CASCLLAGDTQYF. In DNA form, the CDR3 reads TGTGCCAGCTGTCTGCTAGCGGGGGATACGCAGTATTTT.

This chain connects TRBV7-3 to TRBJ1-1; D gene uncertain. Trimming cost V 1 base and J 0 bases, with 6 bases left between them. Germline-derived CDR1 and CDR2 are SGHTA and FQGTGA. There are 14 residues in the CDR3. The CDR3 region has the DNA TGTGCCAGCAGCTTAAGTGACGTGAACACTGAAGCTTTCTTT. Translation: CASSLSDVNTEAFF.

In its sample, this clone was seen once. The chain couples TRBV18 to TRBJ1-2; 9 nucleotides match TRBD1. The CDR3 is made up of 14 amino acids. Germline V lookup: CDR1 KGHSH, CDR2 LQKENI. V lost 4 bases, J lost 2 bases, and 2 bases stayed unmatched. The CDR3 here is CASSRDRGNYGYTF. For the CDR3, the DNA is TGTGCCAGCTCACGAGACAGGGGGAACTATGGCTACACCTTC.

The chain carries TRBV6-5 and TRBJ2-7, with TRBD1 identical over 7 bases. The CDR3 runs to 15 residues. The V and J ends lost 7 bases and 7 bases, in that order; junction bases with no gene match: 16. Germline CDR1 is MNHEY and CDR2 is SVGAGI. CDR3 nucleotide sequence: TGTGCCAGCAACACCCTCGCGACAGGGCCAAGGGAGCAGTACTTC. Its translation is CASNTLATGPREQYF.

The chain joins TRBV29-1 to TRBJ2-5, with D perhaps TRBD1 or TRBD2 (5 bases each). Per germline, CDR1 SQVTM and CDR2 ANQGSEA. The CDR3 is 12 amino acids. V was clipped by 6 bases and J by 0 bases, with 8 bases between them. This CDR3 reads CSVGRNQETQYF. The CDR3 bases are TGCAGCGTGGGACGGAACCAAGAGACCCAGTACTTC. The whole variable domain, filled in from reference TRBV29-1 and TRBJ2-5, reads SAVISQKPSRDICQRGTSLTIQCQVDSQVTMMFWYRQQPGQSLTLIATANQGSEATYESGFVIDKFPISRPNLTFSTLTVSNMSPEDSSIYLCSVGRNQETQYFGPGTRLLVL.

The chain recombines TRBV27 with TRBJ2-1; 8 bases fit TRBD2. Germline CDR1 and CDR2: MNHEY and SMNVEV (reference sequence). V shed 4 bases and J 5 bases; nucleotides not matched to a gene: 13. This CDR3 contains 17 residues. This chain's CDR3 is CASSSPLAGKGNNEQFF. As DNA, the CDR3 is TGTGCCAGCAGTTCGCCCTTAGCGGGAAAGGGCAACAATGAGCAGTTCTTC.

The rearrangement joins TRBV2 to TRBJ2-2, with a weak D call TRBD2 (6 bases). This CDR3 is built from 14 residues. The germline V gene encodes CDR1 SNHLY and CDR2 FYNNEI. V lost 2 bases to trimming and J lost 6 bases, with 10 bases between them. The CDR3 sequence is CASSETSGAGELFF. The CDR3 coding sequence is TGTGCCAGCAGTGAAACATCGGGGGCCGGGGAGCTGTTTTTT.

The sample holds a few counts of this clone. The chain has TRBV23-1 and TRBJ2-3, with 7 bases lining up with TRBD1. TRBV23-1 is reported as an ORF; its role is uncertain. This CDR3 region has 15 residues. The V gene end was trimmed by 0 bases and the J gene end by 1 base; junction bases not matched to a gene: 1. The CDR3 reads CASSQSGQGTDTQYF. The DNA for the CDR3 is TGCGCCAGCAGTCAATCCGGACAGGGCACAGATACGCAGTATTTT.

With regard to this clone: The germline gene is not matched at one end of the junction; a read error may be the cause. The rearrangement joins TRBV6-5 to TRBJ1-6; D gene ambiguous. The CDR3 contains 11 residues. Germline V lookup: CDR1 MNHEY, CDR2 SVGAGI. The CDR3, as DNA: TGTGCCGCATCCTTTAATTCACCCCTCCACTTT. This sequence encodes CAASFNSPLHF.

The chain couples TRBV6-5 to TRBJ1-2; tentatively, D is TRBD1 (6 bases). Trimming left V 10 bases short and J 4 bases short, with 22 bases between. In germline, CDR1 is MNHEY, CDR2 SVGAGI. The CDR3 runs 15 residues. CDR3 bases: TGTGCCATCCAATCCACAGGGTCGAACTCCTATGGCTACACCTTC. Amino acids: CAIQSTGSNSYGYTF.

The chain is built from TRBV18 and TRBJ1-5; D unclear. The germline CDR1 and CDR2 sequences are KGHSH and LQKENI. CDR3 size: 15 residues. With 0 bases removed from V and 5 bases from J, the gap between germline ends came to 11 bases. This CDR3 reads CASSPPGDTDQPQHF. Written as DNA, the CDR3 is TGTGCCAGCTCACCACCAGGAGATACTGATCAGCCCCAGCATTTT.

V is TRBV27 and J is TRBJ2-6, with D uncertain. With 7 bases removed from V and 4 bases from J, the gap between germline ends came to 8 bases. CDR1 is MNHEY, CDR2 SMNVEV, per germline (reference sequence). The CDR3 is 13 amino acids. CDR3 nucleotide sequence: TGTGCCAGCACCTTCCCAGGGGCCAACGTCCTGACTTTC. Encoded protein: CASTFPGANVLTF.

This rearrangement joins TRBV7-9 to TRBJ2-7; 14 bases are a match to TRBD2. The CDR3 is 17 amino acids. V trimming: 5 bases; J trimming: 4 bases; junction bases outside the gene matches: 10. CDR1 is SEHNR and CDR2 is FQNEAQ in the germline V gene (reference sequence). The CDR3 DNA follows: TGTGCCAGCAGCCGAACGGGACTAGCGGGGGTTACATACGAGCAGTACTTC. It encodes CASSRTGLAGVTYEQYF.